These 32 T cell receptor beta chains came from one sample sequenced in a study of blood T cell repertoires in COVID-19. Profiled with immunoSEQ multiplex PCR; TCRdb holds only in-frame clones, not every one. Altogether about 240,000 clones are present, approximately 78% being singletons, with the ten largest covering 3% to 4%. The specimen was peripheral blood. These receptors were collected from a woman in her late teens or twenties with acute or convalescent COVID-19.

This sequence joins TRBV5-1 and TRBJ2-5; possibly TRBD2 for D (6 bases). CDR1 SGHRS and CDR2 YFSETQ come from the germline V gene. This CDR3 spans 15 amino acids. V lost 4 bases and J lost 5, with 18 bases in between. This CDR3 is CASSPAGSGGETQYF. In DNA, the CDR3 is TGCGCCAGCAGCCCTGCCGGGAGTGGGGGGGAGACCCAGTACTTC.

The chain carries TRBV14 and TRBJ1-6; 7 positions agree with TRBD1. The junction had 12 bases not matched to a gene; V was cut back by 3 bases and J by 10 bases. The CDR3 consists of 16 residues. Germline CDR1 is SGHDN and CDR2 is FVKESK. This CDR3 reads CASSHRQGLISSPLHF. The CDR3 DNA is TGTGCCAGCAGCCATCGACAGGGACTTATCTCGTCACCCCTCCACTTT.

In this sample, this clone turned up once. The rearrangement uses TRBV18 and TRBJ2-5, with a possible D match to TRBD1 (5 bases). CDR3 length: 14 amino acids. The V gene's germline CDR1 is KGHSH and CDR2 LQKENI. With 8 bases removed from V and 2 bases from J, the gap between germline ends came to 15 bases. The CDR3 DNA is TGTGCCAGCACTAAGGGGAACCCACAAGAGACCCAGTACTTC. Protein: CASTKGNPQETQYF. The full variable domain, rest sourced from reference TRBV18 and TRBJ2-5, is NAGVMQNPRHLVRRRGQEARLRCSPMKGHSHVYWYRQLPEEGLKFMVYLQKENIIDESGMPKERFSAEFPKEGPSILRIQQVVRGDSAAYFCASTKGNPQETQYFGPGTRLLVL.

This clone has a single count. V gene TRBV6-5 combines with J gene TRBJ2-7; 8 nucleotides align to TRBD1. Germline V gives CDR1 MNHEY, CDR2 SVGAGI. V trimming: 4 bases; J trimming: 5 bases; junction bases outside the gene matches: 4. The CDR3 contains 13 residues. For the CDR3, the DNA is TGTGCCAGCAGTTTGACAGGGGCTCACGAGCAGTACTTC. This encodes CASSLTGAHEQYF.

The chain employs TRBV7-9 and TRBJ2-1; 14 nucleotides match TRBD2. The CDR3 is 16 amino acids. The germline V gene encodes CDR1 SEHNR and CDR2 FQNEAQ (reference sequence). V was pared by 0 bases and J by 9 bases, with 4 bases of the junction left unmatched. As DNA, the CDR3 is TGTGCCAGCAGCTTAGCCGCGGGACTAGCGGGAGTTGAGCAGTTCTTC. Translating it yields CASSLAAGLAGVEQFF.

This clone has a handful of counts. V usage is TRBV6-4 and J usage is TRBJ2-3; TRBD2 matches at 8 bases. The CDR3 is made up of 16 amino acids. Germline assignment: CDR1 MRHNA and CDR2 SNTAGT. The V segment lost 4 bases and the J segment 3 bases; nucleotides outside the gene matches: 9. Written as DNA, the CDR3 is TGTGCCAGCAGTGTTCGAGCGGGAGAAGGGACAGATACGCAGTATTTT. The encoded protein is CASSVRAGEGTDTQYF.

Comments on this clone: At the DNA level, this CDR3 is encoded by other sequences in the same sample as well. The chain joins TRBV20-1 to TRBJ2-1, with TRBD2 matching over 11 bases. CDR3 size: 16 residues. J was trimmed by 6 bases and V by 3 bases; bases with no gene match: 10. Germline-derived CDR1 and CDR2 are DFQATT and SNEGSKA (reference sequence). The CDR3: CSASTPTSGRVNEQFF. DNA for the CDR3: TGCAGTGCTAGTACCCCAACTAGCGGGAGAGTCAATGAGCAGTTCTTC.

This chain uses TRBV27 with TRBJ2-7; D might be TRBD1 (5 bases). V lost 6 bases, J lost 0 bases, and 12 bases lay in between. This CDR3 region has 14 residues. In germline, CDR1 is MNHEY, CDR2 SMNVEV (reference sequence). CDR3 bases: TGTGCCAGCAGGCTGACAGAATACTCCTACGAGCAGTACTTC. Its translation is CASRLTEYSYEQYF.

The chain carries TRBV19 and TRBJ1-3, with 8 nucleotides matching TRBD1. The CDR3 runs 12 residues. J was trimmed by 7 bases and V by 10 bases; bases with no gene match: 6. The germline V gene has CDR1 LNHDA and CDR2 SQIVND (reference sequence). CDR3 amino acids: CATAGGTNTIYF. The CDR3 DNA reads as TGTGCCACCGCAGGGGGCACGAACACCATATATTTT. The full variable domain, rest sourced from reference TRBV19 and TRBJ1-3, is DGGITQSPKYLFRKEGQNVTLSCEQNLNHDAMYWYRQDPGQGLRLIYYSQIVNDFQKGDIAEGYSVSREKKESFPLTVTSAQKNPTAFYLCATAGGTNTIYFGEGSWLTVV.

The chain couples TRBV6-5 to TRBJ1-4; D gene ambiguous. The CDR3 runs to 11 residues. CDR1 and CDR2 (germline): MNHEY, SVGAGI. Trimming removed 6 bases from V and 8 bases from J, with 7 bases in between. In nucleotides, the CDR3 is TGTGCCAGCAGCTCTAGGGAAAAACTGTTTTTT. Protein: CASSSREKLFF.

V is TRBV9 and J is TRBJ2-1; 7 bases are a match to TRBD2. In germline, CDR1 is SGDLS, CDR2 YYNGEE. The CDR3 consists of 15 residues. The trim removed 3 bases at V and 6 bases at J, leaving 9 bases unmatched. The CDR3 is CASSGRTSRPNEQFF. Here the CDR3 DNA reads TGTGCCAGCAGCGGACGGACTAGTAGGCCCAATGAGCAGTTCTTC.

The chain combines TRBV6-2 or TRBV6-3 with TRBJ2-1; unclear D gene. The V and J ends lost 2 bases and 6 bases respectively, with 17 bases between them. The CDR3 covers 16 residues. Germline CDR1 and CDR2: MNHEY and SVGEGT. This CDR3 is CASSYPVPRSSNEQFF. In DNA, the CDR3 is TGTGCCAGCAGTTACCCGGTCCCCCGAAGCTCCAATGAGCAGTTCTTC.

The V gene is TRBV28, the J gene TRBJ2-5; D perhaps matches TRBD1 (6 bases). The germline V and J ends were trimmed by 8 bases and 5 bases, with 15 bases remaining between them. CDR1 and CDR2 from the germline V gene are MDHEN and SYDVKM. The CDR3 runs 13 residues. CDR3 nucleotide sequence: TGTGCCAGCGATCAGGGGAAGGAGGAGACCCAGTACTTC. It translates to CASDQGKEETQYF.

This clone was counted a few times. The chain joins TRBV10-1 to TRBJ2-1; unclear D gene. The CDR3 runs 14 residues. V gave up 6 bases and J gave up 0 bases, with 9 bases separating them. From germline, CDR1 is WNHNN and CDR2 SYGVQD (reference sequence). CDR3 sequence (DNA): TGCGCCAGCAGCGACACGAACTCCTACAATGAGCAGTTCTTC. This encodes CASSDTNSYNEQFF.

Only a few counts were recorded for this clone. The rearrangement links TRBV19 to TRBJ1-1; 7 bases agree with TRBD1. Trimming removed 7 bases from V and 2 bases from J; junction bases left unmatched: 7. The CDR3 consists of 14 residues. The germline gives CDR1 LNHDA, CDR2 SQIVND (reference sequence). CDR3 in amino acids: CASTPRQGNTEAFF. DNA of the CDR3: TGTGCCAGTACCCCAAGACAGGGAAACACTGAAGCTTTCTTT.

V is TRBV11-2 and J is TRBJ2-7; 7 nucleotides line up with TRBD1. Germline lookup yields CDR1 SGHAT and CDR2 FQNNGV. The CDR3 totals 15 residues. J gave up 4 bases and V 0 bases, and 6 bases lay outside the gene matches. CDR3 amino acids: CASSLDGTAIYEQYF. As DNA, the CDR3 is TGTGCCAGCAGCTTAGATGGGACAGCAATTTACGAGCAGTACTTC.

This chain uses TRBV28 with TRBJ2-7; TRBD1 is a possible D gene (7 bases). This CDR3 spans 13 amino acids. CDR1 MDHEN and CDR2 SYDVKM come from the germline V gene. Trimming removed 6 bases at V and 4 bases at J, with 13 bases between. CDR3 in amino acids: CASRTQGGYEQYF. The CDR3 DNA is TGTGCCAGCAGGACCCAGGGGGGTTACGAGCAGTACTTC. The whole variable domain, remainder taken from reference TRBV28 and TRBJ2-7, is DVKVTQSSRYLVKRTGEKVFLECVQDMDHENMFWYRQDPGLGLRLIYFSYDVKMKEKGDIPEGYSVSREKKERFSLILESASTNQTSMYLCASRTQGGYEQYFGPGTRLTVT.

This chain connects TRBV28 to TRBJ2-5; possibly TRBD2 for D (6 bases). CDR3 size: 16 residues. Germline V gene data show CDR1 as MDHEN and CDR2 as SYDVKM. The V end was cut by 1 base, the J end by 5 bases, with 17 bases between. For the CDR3, the DNA is TGTGCCAGCAGTTTATTAATGCGGGGAGGTCTGGAGACCCAGTACTTC. Its translation is CASSLLMRGGLETQYF. Combining the CDR3 with reference TRBV28 and TRBJ2-5 gives the whole variable domain DVKVTQSSRYLVKRTGEKVFLECVQDMDHENMFWYRQDPGLGLRLIYFSYDVKMKEKGDIPEGYSVSREKKERFSLILESASTNQTSMYLCASSLLMRGGLETQYFGPGTRLLVL.

In DNA form, the CDR3 reads TGTGCCAGCTCATCTGGGACACTGAACACTGAAGCTTTCTTT. Its translation: CASSSGTLNTEAFF. The chain couples TRBV18 to TRBJ1-1, with TRBD1 as a possible D gene (6 bases). Germline CDR1 KGHSH, CDR2 LQKENI. This CDR3 region has 14 residues. V gave up 5 bases and J gave up 0 bases, with 10 bases separating them.

This sequence joins TRBV5-1 and TRBJ1-4; no clear D. This CDR3 is 13 amino acids long. CDR1 SGHRS and CDR2 YFSETQ come from the germline V gene. V lost 1 base, J lost 7 bases, and 8 bases lay in between. The CDR3 reads CASSLFRGEKLFF. Written as DNA, the CDR3 is TGCGCCAGCAGCTTGTTTCGGGGTGAAAAACTGTTTTTT.

The V call is TRBV4-1, the J call TRBJ2-1; 9 nucleotides match TRBD2. CDR3 size: 15 residues. The germline V gene encodes CDR1 MGHRA and CDR2 YSYEKL. The V segment lost 5 bases and the J segment 4 bases; nucleotides outside the gene matches: 6. This chain's CDR3 is CASSFTSGPYNEQFF. The CDR3 nucleotides read TGCGCCAGCAGCTTTACTAGCGGGCCATACAATGAGCAGTTCTTC.

This chain joins TRBV19 and TRBJ1-6; 7 positions match TRBD1. Trimming at V came to 1 base and at J to 7 bases, leaving 7 bases not matched to a gene. Germline assignment: CDR1 LNHDA and CDR2 SQIVND (reference sequence). The CDR3 sequence is 16 residues long. The CDR3 bases are TGTGCCAGTAGTATAGCGGCGGGACAGATAAATTCACCCCTCCACTTT. Translating gives CASSIAAGQINSPLHF.

This clone was found once. The rearrangement links TRBV5-1 to TRBJ2-1; possible D gene TRBD1, 6 bases. V was cut by 0 bases and J by 8 bases, with 9 bases left in between. Per the germline V gene, CDR1 is SGHRS and CDR2 is YFSETQ. The CDR3 sequence is 13 residues long. For the CDR3, the DNA is TGCGCCAGCAGCTTGGGAAGACAGGATGAGCAGTTCTTC. Translating gives CASSLGRQDEQFF.

This clone was detected a few times. The chain has TRBV5-4 and TRBJ2-7, with 9 bases aligning to TRBD2. V lost 0 bases and J lost 7; bases outside the gene matches: 17. Germline V gene sequence: CDR1 SGHNT, CDR2 YYREEE (reference sequence). The CDR3 sequence is 18 residues long. The CDR3 region is CASSLASSGKFSSKEQYF. The CDR3 DNA follows: TGTGCCAGCAGCTTGGCTTCTAGCGGGAAGTTTAGTTCGAAGGAGCAGTACTTC.

In this sample, this clone turned up a few times. This chain joins TRBV7-2 and TRBJ1-2; 9 bases are a match to TRBD1. The germline V gene has CDR1 SGHTA and CDR2 FQGNSA. The CDR3 covers 16 residues. Germline trimming cut 5 bases from V and 3 bases from J; bases unmatched to any gene: 10. This CDR3 is CASSPLGTGTDYGYTF. The CDR3, as DNA: TGTGCCAGCAGCCCTCTGGGGACAGGGACAGACTATGGCTACACCTTC.

This clone has a handful of counts. The chain has TRBV30 and TRBJ2-3; TRBD2 matches at 8 bases. This CDR3 spans 14 amino acids. Looked up from germline, CDR1 is GTSNPN and CDR2 is SVGIG (reference sequence). Trimming removed 0 bases from V and 7 bases from J; junction bases left unmatched: 6. CDR3 sequence (DNA): TGTGCCTGGAGTGTCGGGACTAGGCTAAATACGCAGTATTTT. Residues: CAWSVGTRLNTQYF.

CDR3 region: CASSLGLAVEQFF. CDR3 nucleotides: TGTGCCAGTAGTCTAGGACTAGCAGTTGAGCAGTTCTTC. This chain uses TRBV19 with TRBJ2-1; 8 bases agree with TRBD2. CDR1 is LNHDA, CDR2 SQIVND, per germline (reference sequence). Trimming at V came to 5 bases and at J to 9 bases, leaving 6 bases not matched to a gene. This CDR3 spans 13 amino acids.

The chain carries TRBV28 and TRBJ1-1, with D perhaps TRBD1 (5 bases). CDR3 length equals 15 residues. Germline V gives CDR1 MDHEN, CDR2 SYDVKM. V lost 3 bases and J lost 4, with 15 bases in between. Here the CDR3 reads CASSLTVGGLTEAFF. DNA for the CDR3: TGTGCCAGCAGTTTGACGGTCGGGGGTCTCACTGAAGCTTTCTTT.

This clone was observed once. The chain couples TRBV27 to TRBJ2-3, with TRBD2 identical over 7 bases. CDR1 and CDR2 (germline): MNHEY, SMNVEV (reference sequence). The CDR3 is 17 residues long. Unmatched junction bases numbered 13, after V lost 3 bases and J lost 4 bases. The CDR3 DNA reads TGTGCCAGCAGTTTTAGGGCGGGAGCCTCCTCCGCAGATACGCAGTATTTT. It yields the protein CASSFRAGASSADTQYF.

The rearrangement links TRBV12-3 or TRBV12-4 to TRBJ2-7; 9 nucleotides align to TRBD1. V trimming: 6 bases; J trimming: 7 bases; junction bases outside the gene matches: 7. The CDR3 totals 13 residues. The CDR3, as DNA: TGTGCCAGCAGGGGACAGGGCCAGGGTGAGCAGTACTTC. It specifies CASRGQGQGEQYF.

V gene TRBV6-5 combines with J gene TRBJ2-1; a weak D match, TRBD1 (6 bases). Looked up from germline, CDR1 is MNHEY and CDR2 is SVGAGI. The V end lost 2 bases, the J end lost 4 bases, and 12 bases lay between the germline ends. CDR3 length equals 15 residues. The CDR3 spells CASSYVAGVYNEQFF. The CDR3 region has the DNA TGTGCCAGCAGTTACGTGGCAGGGGTATACAATGAGCAGTTCTTC.

The chain carries TRBV30 and TRBJ2-1; D is ambiguous. Germline CDR1 reads GTSNPN; CDR2 reads SVGIG (reference sequence). The CDR3 is 11 residues long. V was pared by 5 bases and J by 3 bases, with 5 bases between. The CDR3 sequence is CAWGNYNEQFF. Here the CDR3 DNA reads TGTGCCTGGGGTAACTACAATGAGCAGTTCTTC.